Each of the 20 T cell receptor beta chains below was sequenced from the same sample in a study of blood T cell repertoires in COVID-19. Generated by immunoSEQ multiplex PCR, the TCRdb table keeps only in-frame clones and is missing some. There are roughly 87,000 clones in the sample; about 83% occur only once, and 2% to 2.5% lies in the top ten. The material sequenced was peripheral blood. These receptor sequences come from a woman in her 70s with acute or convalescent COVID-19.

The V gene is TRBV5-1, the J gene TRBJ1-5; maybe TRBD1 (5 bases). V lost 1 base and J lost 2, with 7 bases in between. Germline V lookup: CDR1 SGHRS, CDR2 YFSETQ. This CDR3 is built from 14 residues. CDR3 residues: CASSLSGGNQPQHF. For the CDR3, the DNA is TGCGCCAGCAGCTTGTCGGGGGGCAATCAGCCCCAGCATTTT.

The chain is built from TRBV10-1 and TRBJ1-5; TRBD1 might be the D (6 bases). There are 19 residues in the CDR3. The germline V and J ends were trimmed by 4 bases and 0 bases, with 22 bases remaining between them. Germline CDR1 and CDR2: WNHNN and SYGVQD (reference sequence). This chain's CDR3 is CASSASLKTGLNSNQPQHF. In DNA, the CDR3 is TGCGCCAGCAGTGCCTCCTTGAAGACAGGATTAAATAGCAATCAGCCCCAGCATTTT.

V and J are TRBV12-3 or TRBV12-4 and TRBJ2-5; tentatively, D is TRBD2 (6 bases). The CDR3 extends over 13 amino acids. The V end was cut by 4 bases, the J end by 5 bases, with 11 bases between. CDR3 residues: CASSWGVGETQYF. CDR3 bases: TGTGCCAGCAGTTGGGGGGTTGGGGAGACCCAGTACTTC.

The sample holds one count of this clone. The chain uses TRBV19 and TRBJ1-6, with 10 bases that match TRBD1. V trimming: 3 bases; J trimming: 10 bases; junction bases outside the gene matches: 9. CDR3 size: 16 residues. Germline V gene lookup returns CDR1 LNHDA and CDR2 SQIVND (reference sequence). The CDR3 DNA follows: TGTGCCAGTAGTATGACGGGACAGGGGAAGGGATCACCCCTCCACTTT. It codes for CASSMTGQGKGSPLHF. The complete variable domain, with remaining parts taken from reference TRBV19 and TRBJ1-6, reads DGGITQSPKYLFRKEGQNVTLSCEQNLNHDAMYWYRQDPGQGLRLIYYSQIVNDFQKGDIAEGYSVSREKKESFPLTVTSAQKNPTAFYLCASSMTGQGKGSPLHFGNGTRLTVT.

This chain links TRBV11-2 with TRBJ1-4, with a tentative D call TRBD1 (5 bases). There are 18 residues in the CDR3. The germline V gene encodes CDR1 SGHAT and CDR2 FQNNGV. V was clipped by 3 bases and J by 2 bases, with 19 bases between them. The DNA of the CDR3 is TGTGCCAGCAGCTTTGGCCTGGTCCGGGGGGTGACTAATGAAAAACTGTTTTTT. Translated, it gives CASSFGLVRGVTNEKLFF.

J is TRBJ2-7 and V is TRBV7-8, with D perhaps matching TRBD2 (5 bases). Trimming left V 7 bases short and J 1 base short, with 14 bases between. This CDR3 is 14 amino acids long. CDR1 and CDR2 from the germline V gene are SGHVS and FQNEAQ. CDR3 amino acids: CASIPFGVSYEQYF. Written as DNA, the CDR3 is TGTGCCAGCATCCCATTCGGGGTGTCCTACGAGCAGTACTTC.

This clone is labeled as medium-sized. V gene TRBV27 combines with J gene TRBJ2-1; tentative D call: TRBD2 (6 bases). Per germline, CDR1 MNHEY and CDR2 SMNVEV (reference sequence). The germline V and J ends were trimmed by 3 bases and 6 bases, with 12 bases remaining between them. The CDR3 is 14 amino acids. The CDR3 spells CASSLWPGGNEQFF. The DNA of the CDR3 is TGTGCCAGCAGTTTGTGGCCCGGGGGCAATGAGCAGTTCTTC.

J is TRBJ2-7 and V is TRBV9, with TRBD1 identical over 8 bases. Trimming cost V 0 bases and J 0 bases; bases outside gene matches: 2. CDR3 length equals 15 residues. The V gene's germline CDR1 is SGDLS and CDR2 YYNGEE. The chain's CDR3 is CASSVEGTGSYEQYF. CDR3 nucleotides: TGTGCCAGCAGCGTAGAAGGGACAGGCTCCTACGAGCAGTACTTC. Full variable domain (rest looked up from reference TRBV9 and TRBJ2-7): DSGVTQTPKHLITATGQRVTLRCSPRSGDLSVYWYQQSLDQGLQFLIQYYNGEERAKGNILERFSAQQFPDLHSELNLSSLELGDSALYFCASSVEGTGSYEQYFGPGTRLTVT.

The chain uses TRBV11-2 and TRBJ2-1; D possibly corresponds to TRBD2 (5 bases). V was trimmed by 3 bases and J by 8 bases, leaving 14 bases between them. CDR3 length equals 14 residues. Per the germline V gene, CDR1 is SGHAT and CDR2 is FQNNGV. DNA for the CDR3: TGTGCCAGCAGCTTCACTAGAACAAACCATGAGCAGTTCTTC. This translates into CASSFTRTNHEQFF. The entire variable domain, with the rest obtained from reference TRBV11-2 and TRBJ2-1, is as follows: EAGVAQSPRYKIIEKRQSVAFWCNPISGHATLYWYQQILGQGPKLLIQFQNNGVVDDSQLPKDRFSAERLKGVDSTLKIQPAKLEDSAVYLCASSFTRTNHEQFFGPGTRLTVL.

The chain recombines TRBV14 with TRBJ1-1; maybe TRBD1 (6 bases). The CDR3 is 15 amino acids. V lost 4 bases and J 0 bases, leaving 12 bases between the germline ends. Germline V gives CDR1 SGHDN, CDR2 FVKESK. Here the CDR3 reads CASSRDNHMNTEAFF. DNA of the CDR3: TGTGCCAGCAGCCGGGACAACCACATGAACACTGAAGCTTTCTTT.

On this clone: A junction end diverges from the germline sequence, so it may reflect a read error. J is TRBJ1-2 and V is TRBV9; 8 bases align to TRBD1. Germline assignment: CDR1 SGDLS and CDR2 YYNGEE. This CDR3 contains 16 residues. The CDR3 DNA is TGTGCCAGCAGCGTAGACACAGGGGGTTTGGGTTCGTGGTTGTACTTC. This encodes CASSVDTGGLGSWLYF.

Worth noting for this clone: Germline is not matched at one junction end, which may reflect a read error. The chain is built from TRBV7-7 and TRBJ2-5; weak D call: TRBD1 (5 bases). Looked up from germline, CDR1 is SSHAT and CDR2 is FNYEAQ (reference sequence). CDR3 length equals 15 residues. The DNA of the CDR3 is TGTGCTAGCAGCCCTAGGGGTTCAAGTGGAGAGACCCAGTACTTC. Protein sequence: CASSPRGSSGETQYF.

CDR3 sequence (DNA): TGTGCCAGCAGCAGAGGATATTCACCCCTCCACTTT. Translating it yields CASSRGYSPLHF. The rearrangement joins TRBV25-1 to TRBJ1-6; D call uncertain. The germline V gene has CDR1 MGHDK and CDR2 SYGVNS. Trimming shortened V by 6 bases and J by 8 bases, and 8 bases separated the two germline ends. This CDR3 is built from 12 residues.

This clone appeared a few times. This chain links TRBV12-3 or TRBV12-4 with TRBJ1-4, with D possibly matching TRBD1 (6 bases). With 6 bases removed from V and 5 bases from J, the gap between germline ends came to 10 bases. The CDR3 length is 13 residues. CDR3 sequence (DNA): TGTGCCAGCAGCCGGGGGGCGAATGAAAAACTGTTTTTT. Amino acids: CASSRGANEKLFF.

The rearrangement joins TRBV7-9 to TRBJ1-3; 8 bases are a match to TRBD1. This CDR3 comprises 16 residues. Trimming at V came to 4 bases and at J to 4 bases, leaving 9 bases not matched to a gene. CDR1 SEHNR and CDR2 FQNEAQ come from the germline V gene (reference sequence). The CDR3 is CASSSGQGGWGNTIYF. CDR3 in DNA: TGTGCCAGCAGCTCAGGACAGGGTGGATGGGGAAACACCATATATTTT.

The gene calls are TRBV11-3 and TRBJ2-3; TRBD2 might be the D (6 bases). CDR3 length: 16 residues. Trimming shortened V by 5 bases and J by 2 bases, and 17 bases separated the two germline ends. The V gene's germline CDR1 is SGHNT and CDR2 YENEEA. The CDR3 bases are TGTGCCAGCAGCGGGGGGTTGGTCCGGAACACAGATACGCAGTATTTT. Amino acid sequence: CASSGGLVRNTDTQYF.

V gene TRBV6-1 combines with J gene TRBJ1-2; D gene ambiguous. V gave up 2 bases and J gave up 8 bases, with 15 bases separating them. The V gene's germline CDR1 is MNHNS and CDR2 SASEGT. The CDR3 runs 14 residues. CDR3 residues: CASSEHKRTRGYTF. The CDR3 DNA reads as TGTGCCAGCAGTGAACATAAGAGGACTCGGGGCTACACCTTC.

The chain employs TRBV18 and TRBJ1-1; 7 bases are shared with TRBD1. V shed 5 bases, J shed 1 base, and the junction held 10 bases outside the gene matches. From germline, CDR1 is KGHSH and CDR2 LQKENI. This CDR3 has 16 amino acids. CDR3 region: CASSSQRQGENTEAFF. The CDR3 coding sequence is TGTGCCAGCTCATCACAACGACAGGGAGAGAACACTGAAGCTTTCTTT.

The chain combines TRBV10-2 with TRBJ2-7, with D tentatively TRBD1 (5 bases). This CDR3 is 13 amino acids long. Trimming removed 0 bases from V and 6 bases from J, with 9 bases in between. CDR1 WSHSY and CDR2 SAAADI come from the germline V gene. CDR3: CASSESGVPEQYF. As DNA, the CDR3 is TGCGCCAGCAGTGAGTCAGGGGTCCCCGAGCAGTACTTC.

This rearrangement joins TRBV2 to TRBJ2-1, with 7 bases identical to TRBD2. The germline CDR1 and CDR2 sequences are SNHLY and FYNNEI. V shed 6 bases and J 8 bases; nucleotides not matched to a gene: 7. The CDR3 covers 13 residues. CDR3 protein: CASRKAGWDEQFF. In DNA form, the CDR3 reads TGTGCCAGCAGGAAAGCGGGGTGGGATGAGCAGTTCTTC.